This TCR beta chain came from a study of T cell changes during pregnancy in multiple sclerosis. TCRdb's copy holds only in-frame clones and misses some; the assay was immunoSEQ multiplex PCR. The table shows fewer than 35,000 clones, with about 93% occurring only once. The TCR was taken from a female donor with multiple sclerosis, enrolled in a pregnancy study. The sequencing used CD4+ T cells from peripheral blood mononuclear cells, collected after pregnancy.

The CDR3 sequence is CASREPVGGVVSPLHF. CDR3 coding DNA: TGTGCCAGCAGGGAACCTGTCGGGGGGGTAGTTTCACCCCTCCACTTT. V and J are TRBV2 and TRBJ1-6; D might be TRBD1 (5 bases). The germline V gene has CDR1 SNHLY and CDR2 FYNNEI. The CDR3 has 16 amino acids. Trimming took off 6 bases at V and 9 bases at J, with 21 bases between the two ends.